This T cell receptor beta chain was retrieved from a study of OX40 agonist ivuxolimab in advanced cancers. For the study at large: The patients' treatment was ivuxolimab, an agonistic anti-OX40 (CD134) antibody. Patients were dosed intravenously with ivuxolimab at 0.01 to 10 mg/kg every 2 weeks. Findings of the study overall: At doses 0.1 to 3.0 mg/kg, CD4+ and CD8+ clones expanded.

Using immunoSEQ multiplex PCR, the repertoire was profiled, and TCRdb retains in-frame clones only, with some absent. The sample includes 65,000 to 95,000 clones, roughly nine tenths of them seen just once. Sampled blood was obtained at baseline, cycle 4 day 1, and cycle 7 day 1. Trimming left V 0 bases short and J 5 bases short, with 11 bases between. There are 15 residues in the CDR3. Germline values: CDR1 LGHNA, CDR2 YSLEER. Remarks on this clone: The antigen remains undetermined.

The sequence derives from an adult with an advanced solid tumor such as melanoma, head and neck, liver or kidney cancer. The gene calls are TRBV4-3 and TRBJ2-1; D unresolved. The source material was CD4+ or CD8+ T cells sorted from blood, sampled in a trial of the OX40 agonist ivuxolimab. The CDR3 DNA is TGCGCCAGCAGCCAAGAGGGTTTTGGAAACAATGAGCAGTTCTTC. Translation gives CASSQEGFGNNEQFF.